The present TCR beta chain was sequenced within a study of early T cells in non-severe SARS-CoV-2 infection. Study results and caveats: Reliance on VDJdb matching favored anti-spike CD8 responses; private and CD4 specificities were missed.

Per germline, CDR1 MNHNY and CDR2 SVGAGI (reference sequence). V was clipped by 5 bases and J by 0 bases; unmatched bases: 6. The CDR3 spans 17 residues. TCRdb analysed the 5' RACE reads with MiXCR anew, one entry per CDR3 protein. The table includes tens of thousands of distinct CDR3 sequences, approximately 8.4% detected once. A remark on this clonotype: Its specificity is not known.

The sequence derives from an adult who was a healthcare worker with PCR-confirmed SARS-CoV-2 infection or an uninfected control (not recorded which). Sequencing used whole blood. The rearrangement uses TRBV6-6 and TRBJ2-7; 14 nucleotides match TRBD2. This CDR3 reads CASSPGLAGARSYEQYF. CDR3 sequence (DNA): TGTGCCAGCAGTCCGGGACTAGCGGGGGCGCGCTCCTACGAGCAGTACTTC.